Presented here are 12 T cell receptor beta chains from one specimen sequenced in a study of graft-versus-host responses after intestinal transplantation. For these receptors, no antigen is known. The assay was immunoSEQ multiplex PCR, and TCRdb's table has in-frame clones only and misses some. This table holds roughly 89,000 clones, about 94% found once. The input for sequencing was unstimulated CD4+ T cells sorted from spleen or lymph node cells, taken before intestinal transplant. These receptors were obtained from a human donor who received an intestinal transplant.

V gene TRBV18 combines with J gene TRBJ2-1; 8 positions agree with TRBD1. Trimming at V came to 4 bases and at J to 10 bases, leaving 9 bases not matched to a gene. CDR3 size: 14 residues. CDR1 KGHSH and CDR2 LQKENI come from the germline V gene. The CDR3 DNA sequence: TGTGCCAGCTCACGGGGGACAGGTCAAAGGGAGCAGTTCTTC. It encodes CASSRGTGQREQFF. Variable domain in full (rest from reference TRBV18 and TRBJ2-1): NAGVMQNPRHLVRRRGQEARLRCSPMKGHSHVYWYRQLPEEGLKFMVYLQKENIIDESGMPKERFSAEFPKEGPSILRIQQVVRGDSAAYFCASSRGTGQREQFFGPGTRLTVL.

The rearrangement uses TRBV2 and TRBJ2-7; TRBD1 agrees at 7 bases. V shed 6 bases, J shed 0 bases, and the junction held 5 bases outside the gene matches. The CDR3 contains 14 residues. CDR1 and CDR2 from the germline V gene are SNHLY and FYNNEI. This CDR3 is CASRRDRNSYEQYF. The DNA of the CDR3 is TGTGCCAGCAGGAGGGACAGAAACTCCTACGAGCAGTACTTC.

This clone turned up a few times. The chain combines TRBV6-6 with TRBJ2-7; 7 bases agree with TRBD2. Germline trimming cut 6 bases from V and 0 bases from J; bases unmatched to any gene: 8. This CDR3 is 15 amino acids long. The V gene's germline CDR1 is MNHNY and CDR2 SVGAGI (reference sequence). This CDR3 reads CASRRTSASSYEQYF. As DNA, the CDR3 is TGTGCCAGCAGACGCACTAGCGCTAGCTCCTACGAGCAGTACTTC.

This clone occurred once. This sequence joins TRBV5-1 and TRBJ2-5, with 11 bases fitting TRBD2. CDR3 length equals 16 residues. J was trimmed by 5 bases and V by 3 bases; bases with no gene match: 9. The germline gives CDR1 SGHRS, CDR2 YFSETQ. This chain's CDR3 is CASSSLAGGLGETQYF. The CDR3 nucleotides read TGCGCCAGCAGCTCATTAGCGGGAGGGCTCGGGGAGACCCAGTACTTC.

This chain links TRBV7-2 with TRBJ1-1; possibly TRBD1 for D (5 bases). CDR3 size: 13 residues. Germline CDR1 SGHTA, CDR2 FQGNSA. V dropped 2 bases and J dropped 1 base, with 5 bases sitting between them. The CDR3 sequence: CASSLQGNTEAFF. The CDR3 nucleotides are TGTGCCAGCAGCTTACAGGGGAACACTGAAGCTTTCTTT. The full variable domain, with the rest looked up from reference TRBV7-2 and TRBJ1-1, is GAGVSQSPSNKVTEKGKDVELRCDPISGHTALYWYRQSLGQGLEFLIYFQGNSAPDKSGLPSDRFSAERTGGSVSTLTIQRTQQEDSAVYLCASSLQGNTEAFFGQGTRLTVV.

The J gene is TRBJ1-2, the V gene TRBV29-1; D not resolved. V lost 4 bases and J lost 1, with 10 bases in between. The V gene's germline CDR1 is SQVTM and CDR2 ANQGSEA. The CDR3 spans 13 residues. The DNA of the CDR3 is TGCAGCGTTGGGGATAGCGTTAACTATGGCTACACCTTC. This gives the protein CSVGDSVNYGYTF.

The J gene is TRBJ2-1, the V gene TRBV4-2; 14 bases agree with TRBD2. Germline CDR1 LGHNA, CDR2 YNFKEQ. This CDR3 contains 18 residues. Trimming cost V 1 base and J 7 bases; bases outside gene matches: 9. The CDR3 protein is CASSQVRGLAGGGNEQFF. The CDR3, as DNA: TGTGCCAGCAGCCAAGTCCGAGGACTAGCGGGAGGCGGAAATGAGCAGTTCTTC.

J is TRBJ2-7 and V is TRBV27; D may be TRBD2 (6 bases). The germline V gene encodes CDR1 MNHEY and CDR2 SMNVEV (reference sequence). The CDR3 has 14 amino acids. V lost 4 bases to trimming and J lost 1 base, with 11 bases between them. As DNA, the CDR3 is TGTGCCAGCAGTTCCCCGGGACTTTCCTACGAGCAGTACTTC. Protein product: CASSSPGLSYEQYF.

J is TRBJ1-1 and V is TRBV25-1, with 8 bases aligning to TRBD1. V shed 4 bases, J shed 3 bases, and the junction held 13 bases outside the gene matches. The CDR3 has 17 amino acids. From germline, CDR1 is MGHDK and CDR2 SYGVNS. DNA for the CDR3: TGTGCCAGCAGTGGGATCGTTGGACAGGGTTGGGACACTGAAGCTTTCTTT. This translates into CASSGIVGQGWDTEAFF. The full variable domain, with the rest looked up from reference TRBV25-1 and TRBJ1-1, is EADIYQTPRYLVIGTGKKITLECSQTMGHDKMYWYQQDPGMELHLIHYSYGVNSTEKGDLSSESTVSRIRTEHFPLTLESARPSHTSQYLCASSGIVGQGWDTEAFFGQGTRLTVV.

The gene calls are TRBV9 and TRBJ2-3; the match to TRBD2 covers 11 bases. J was trimmed by 7 bases and V by 4 bases; bases with no gene match: 14. The germline V gene has CDR1 SGDLS and CDR2 YYNGEE. There are 17 residues in the CDR3. CDR3 in DNA: TGTGCCAGCAGCACTAGCGGGGGCACTTTTCTCTTTAATACGCAGTATTTT. Protein product: CASSTSGGTFLFNTQYF.

The chain links TRBV29-1 to TRBJ2-5; 7 positions agree with TRBD1. V dropped 2 bases and J dropped 2; count of bases not matched to a gene: 14. The CDR3 covers 17 residues. Germline V gene lookup returns CDR1 SQVTM and CDR2 ANQGSEA. CDR3 sequence reads: CSVESSPLQGTQETQYF. The CDR3 bases are TGCAGCGTTGAATCTTCCCCTCTACAGGGGACGCAAGAGACCCAGTACTTC.

The rearrangement joins TRBV5-4 to TRBJ2-3, with TRBD1 matching 8 bases. J was trimmed by 3 bases and V by 3 bases; bases with no gene match: 15. The CDR3 contains 18 residues. CDR1 and CDR2 (germline): SGHNT, YYREEE (reference sequence). The CDR3 reads CASSWRTGHFVTTDTQYF. CDR3 in DNA: TGTGCCAGCAGCTGGCGGACAGGGCATTTTGTTACGACAGATACGCAGTATTTT.